A selection of T cell receptor beta chains follows, all from one sample in a study of blood T cell repertoires in COVID-19. The data were produced by immunoSEQ multiplex PCR, yet TCRdb's version contains in-frame clones alone and is incomplete. The sample shows 200,000 to 250,000 clones, less than 85% of them seen only once. The sequencing sample was made of PBMCs or T cells enriched from blood (not recorded which). The receptors were sampled from a man in his 60s who had recovered from COVID-19. Each CDR3 is given with its conserved first and last residue. A D gene is named only where the DNA matches it firmly. Expanded clones get a size class; other rows say once, few or many, or leave the size out.

j_call,clone_size,d_call,v_call,cdr3_aa
TRBJ2-3,-,TRBD1,TRBV18,CASSSTGYTDTQYF
TRBJ1-6,few,-,TRBV5-1,CASSLELSSSSYNSPLHF
TRBJ1-5,-,TRBD1,TRBV4-3,CASSQNRGLGNQPQHF
TRBJ1-5,-,TRBD1,TRBV15,CATSRVTGSDQPQHF
TRBJ1-6,-,TRBD1,TRBV6-5,CASSKPGQGNSPLHF
TRBJ1-1,-,-,TRBV3-1/TRBV3-2,CASRPDSNTEAFF
TRBJ2-3,-,-,TRBV9,CASSVAASAPTDTQYF
TRBJ1-3,-,TRBD1,TRBV13,CASSLGDRAGNTIYF
TRBJ1-1,-,-,TRBV14,CASSSRTARMNTEAFF
TRBJ2-2,-,TRBD1,TRBV19,CASSADRGNTGELFF
TRBJ2-1,-,-,TRBV7-9,CASSSLAGTGEQFF
TRBJ2-1,-,-,TRBV19,CASSIGFRGQYNEQFF
TRBJ1-1,few,-,TRBV6-2/TRBV6-3,CASSSWGNTEAFF
TRBJ2-7,-,TRBD2,TRBV11-2,CASSNSGGLYEQYF
TRBJ2-4,few,TRBD1,TRBV19,CASSLDRVNIQYF
TRBJ2-3,-,TRBD1,TRBV11-2,CASSSSGTGGADTQYF
TRBJ1-6,few,-,TRBV18,CASSLTGSYNSPLHF
TRBJ2-1,-,-,TRBV29-1,CSGARDTVLGEQFF
TRBJ2-5,-,-,TRBV9,CASSVGRVKRETQYF
TRBJ1-5,once,-,TRBV19,CASSIGREGNQPQHF
TRBJ2-2,-,TRBD1,TRBV5-1,CASSLNRGGTGELFF
TRBJ1-5,once,-,TRBV2,CASRGSGGHGNQPQHF
TRBJ1-4,-,-,TRBV19,CASSIGPSAATNEKLFF